This T cell receptor beta chain is drawn from a study of T cells in Graves' hyperthyroidism and ophthalmopathy. Duration under 3 months, a NOSPECS grade of at least 4, and a Clinical Activity Score of at least 3 characterized the ophthalmopathy patients. Pregnant or lactating patients were excluded, as were those with uncontrolled infection or other autoimmune disease. RNA transcripts were the template for amplifying TCR beta CDR3 regions. First-round RT-PCR targeting the TCR CDR3 was performed with the HTBI primer set. Each CDR3 protein gets one entry after TCRdb re-called the multiplex PCR reads with MiXCR. The sample shows tens of thousands of distinct CDR3 sequences, around 50% of them seen only once. The CDR3 length is 14 residues. Trimming removed 2 bases at V and 4 bases at J, with 9 bases between. Germline assignment: CDR1 MNHEY and CDR2 SVGAGI. This clonotype was recorded many times.

The sample consisted of blood. This clonotype was sampled from a woman aged 30 to 39 with Graves' ophthalmopathy. The chain has TRBV6-5 and TRBJ1-5; D perhaps matches TRBD1 (6 bases). CDR3 DNA: TGTGCCAGCAGTTACACTCAGGGGAATCAGCCCCAGCATTTT. Translation gives CASSYTQGNQPQHF.